A single sample is the source of the 13 T cell receptor beta chains below, sequenced in a study of Ad26.COV2.S vaccination and SARS-CoV-2 variants. Treatment specified: roughly 19 received Ad26.COV2.S at low or high dose, single or two shots; several received placebo; per-sample allocation not given. Vaccine and placebo recipients were sampled on day 63 after the first injection. The data were produced by immunoSEQ multiplex PCR, yet TCRdb's version contains in-frame clones alone and is incomplete. The sample has over 400,000 clones; about 90% are singletons. The specimen was peripheral blood, collected in a trial of Ad26.COV2.S vaccine versus placebo. The receptors come from a person aged 18-60 years who received the Ad26.COV2.S COVID-19 vaccine or a placebo.

This chain connects TRBV12-3 or TRBV12-4 to TRBJ1-1, with TRBD1 as a possible D gene (5 bases). V lost 5 bases and J 10 bases, leaving 17 bases between the germline ends. The CDR3 extends over 13 amino acids. CDR3 sequence: CASSQGPGRGAFF. The CDR3 coding sequence is TGTGCCAGCAGTCAGGGTCCGGGGCGCGGAGCTTTCTTT.

The rearrangement joins TRBV5-1 to TRBJ2-3; D remains ambiguous. Trimming removed 6 bases from V and 1 base from J, with 15 bases in between. Germline CDR1 SGHRS, CDR2 YFSETQ. The CDR3 loop spans 15 amino acids. The CDR3 DNA follows: TGCGCCAGCACCAACTCGAGACTCGGCACAGATACGCAGTATTTT. It is translated as CASTNSRLGTDTQYF.

This clone has more than one count but fewer than ten. This chain joins TRBV7-9 and TRBJ2-7; 15 nucleotides line up with TRBD2. Germline-derived CDR1 and CDR2 are SEHNR and FQNEAQ (reference sequence). This CDR3 has 19 residues. J lost 0 bases, V lost 5 bases, and 11 bases had no gene match. DNA of the CDR3: TGTGCCAGCAGCCCCCGGACCGGACTAGCGGGGGGGAGCTCCTACGAGCAGTACTTC. Protein: CASSPRTGLAGGSSYEQYF.

The CDR3 reads CASSQDSTPYRAFF. The CDR3, as DNA: TGCGCCAGCAGCCAAGATTCGACACCCTACCGCGCTTTCTTT. The chain is built from TRBV4-3 and TRBJ1-1, with D hard to call. The CDR3 consists of 14 residues. Germline CDR1 reads LGHNA; CDR2 reads YSLEER. V dropped 0 bases and J dropped 11 bases, with 16 bases sitting between them.

This clone showed up just a few times. The genes are TRBV7-6 and TRBJ1-5, with D possibly matching TRBD1 (5 bases). V lost 3 bases, J lost 7 bases, and 16 bases lay in between. CDR1 and CDR2 from the germline V gene are SGHVS and FNYEAQ. This CDR3 has 15 residues. CDR3 nucleotides: TGTGCCAGCAGCTTGGGTGCCACAGGAGGACAGCCCCAGCATTTT. It codes for CASSLGATGGQPQHF.

V and J are TRBV4-3 and TRBJ1-1; 8 bases line up with TRBD1. The germline gives CDR1 LGHNA, CDR2 YSLEER. The trim removed 4 bases at V and 3 bases at J, leaving 4 bases unmatched. The length of the CDR3 is 14 residues. In DNA, the CDR3 is TGCGCCAGCAGCCTACGGACAGGGTACACTGAAGCTTTCTTT. The encoded protein is CASSLRTGYTEAFF.

The chain recombines TRBV27 with TRBJ2-7; TRBD1 agrees at 10 bases. The CDR3 runs 14 residues. V was clipped by 3 bases and J by 3 bases; unmatched bases: 2. The germline gives CDR1 MNHEY, CDR2 SMNVEV (reference sequence). Here the CDR3 DNA reads TGTGCCAGCAGTTTGGGACAGGGGATCTACGAGCAGTACTTC. Its protein product is CASSLGQGIYEQYF.

This chain joins TRBV28 and TRBJ2-5; 10 nucleotides agree with TRBD1. Germline V gene sequence: CDR1 MDHEN, CDR2 SYDVKM. The CDR3 totals 16 residues. The junction had 7 bases not matched to a gene; V was cut back by 5 bases and J by 1 base. The CDR3 region has the DNA TGTGCCAGCAGTCCTCGGACAGGGGGAGCCCAAGAGACCCAGTACTTC. This encodes CASSPRTGGAQETQYF. Drawing the rest from reference TRBV28 and TRBJ2-5, the complete variable domain is DVKVTQSSRYLVKRTGEKVFLECVQDMDHENMFWYRQDPGLGLRLIYFSYDVKMKEKGDIPEGYSVSREKKERFSLILESASTNQTSMYLCASSPRTGGAQETQYFGPGTRLLVL.

The rearrangement links TRBV13 to TRBJ2-5; TRBD2 aligns across 9 bases. Germline CDR1 and CDR2: PRHDT and FYEKMQ (reference sequence). This CDR3 has 16 amino acids. The ends lost 2 bases at V and 2 bases at J; junction bases unmatched: 6. Here the CDR3 reads CASSLIQRGAQETQYF. CDR3 sequence (DNA): TGTGCCAGCAGCTTAATCCAGCGGGGGGCTCAAGAGACCCAGTACTTC.

This clone was seen only once. V and J are TRBV5-1 and TRBJ2-7; D ambiguous. Germline V lookup: CDR1 SGHRS, CDR2 YFSETQ. The V end was cut by 1 base, the J end by 0 bases, with 8 bases between. The CDR3 totals 14 residues. The CDR3 protein is CASSLFASSYEQYF. In DNA, the CDR3 is TGCGCCAGCAGCTTGTTCGCGAGCTCCTACGAGCAGTACTTC.

The rearrangement links TRBV19 to TRBJ2-1; possible D gene TRBD2, 5 bases. V shed 5 bases and J shed 8 bases, with 13 bases lying between them. The CDR3 is made up of 13 amino acids. From germline, CDR1 is LNHDA and CDR2 SQIVND (reference sequence). Here the CDR3 DNA reads TGTGCCAGTAGTTTCGACGGAGGAGATGAGCAGTTCTTC. It codes for CASSFDGGDEQFF.

On this clone itself: The sample holds other DNA sequences that translate to the same CDR3. The rearrangement links TRBV19 to TRBJ2-1; 7 bases map to TRBD2. Germline loops: CDR1 LNHDA, CDR2 SQIVND (reference sequence). J lost 4 bases, V lost 4 bases, and 1 base had no gene match. There are 13 residues in the CDR3. CDR3 sequence reads: CASSTSGYNEQFF. CDR3 nucleotides: TGTGCCAGTAGTACTAGCGGTTACAATGAGCAGTTCTTC.

This clone showed up just a few times. The rearrangement links TRBV18 to TRBJ2-1, with TRBD2 matching over 7 bases. The V segment lost 3 bases and the J segment 6 bases; nucleotides outside the gene matches: 11. In germline, CDR1 is KGHSH, CDR2 LQKENI. The CDR3 is made up of 16 amino acids. The CDR3 DNA reads as TGTGCCAGCTCACCGTCAAGCGGGGTTGGCCGCAATGAGCAGTTCTTC. It codes for CASSPSSGVGRNEQFF. The variable domain in full, with the rest retrieved from reference TRBV18 and TRBJ2-1, is NAGVMQNPRHLVRRRGQEARLRCSPMKGHSHVYWYRQLPEEGLKFMVYLQKENIIDESGMPKERFSAEFPKEGPSILRIQQVVRGDSAAYFCASSPSSGVGRNEQFFGPGTRLTVL.